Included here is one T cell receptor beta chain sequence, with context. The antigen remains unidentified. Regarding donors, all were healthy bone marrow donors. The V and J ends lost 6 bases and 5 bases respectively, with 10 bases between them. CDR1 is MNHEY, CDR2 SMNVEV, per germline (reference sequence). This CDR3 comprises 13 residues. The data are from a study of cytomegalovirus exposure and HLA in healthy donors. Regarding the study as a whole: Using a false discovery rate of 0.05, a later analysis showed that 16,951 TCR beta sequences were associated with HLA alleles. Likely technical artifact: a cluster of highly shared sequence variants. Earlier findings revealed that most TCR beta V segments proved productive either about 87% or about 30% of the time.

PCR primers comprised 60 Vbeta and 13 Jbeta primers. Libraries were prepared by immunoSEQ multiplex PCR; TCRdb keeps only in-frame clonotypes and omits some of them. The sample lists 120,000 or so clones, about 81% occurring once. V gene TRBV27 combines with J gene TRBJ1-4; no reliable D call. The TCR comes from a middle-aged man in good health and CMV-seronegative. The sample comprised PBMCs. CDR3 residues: CASRSLLNEKLFF. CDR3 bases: TGTGCCAGCAGAAGCCTCTTGAATGAAAAACTGTTTTTT.